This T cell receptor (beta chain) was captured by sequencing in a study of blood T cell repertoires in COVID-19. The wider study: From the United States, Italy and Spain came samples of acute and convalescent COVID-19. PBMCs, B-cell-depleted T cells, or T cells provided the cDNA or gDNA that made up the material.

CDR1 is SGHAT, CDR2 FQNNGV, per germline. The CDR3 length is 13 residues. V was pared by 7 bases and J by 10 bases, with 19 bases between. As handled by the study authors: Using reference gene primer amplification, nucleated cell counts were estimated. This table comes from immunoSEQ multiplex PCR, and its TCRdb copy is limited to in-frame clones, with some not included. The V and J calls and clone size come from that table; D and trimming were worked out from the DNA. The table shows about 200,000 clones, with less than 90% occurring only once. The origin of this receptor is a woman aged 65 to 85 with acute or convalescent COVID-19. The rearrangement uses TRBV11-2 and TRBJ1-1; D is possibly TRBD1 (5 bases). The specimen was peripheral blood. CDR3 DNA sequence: TGTGCCAGCACCCTCGGGCAGGGAAGAGGAGCTTTCTTT. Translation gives CASTLGQGRGAFF.